The text below deals with one T cell receptor beta chain. The data stem from a study of blood T cell repertoires in COVID-19. As for the study in general: COVID-19 samples, acute and convalescent, were from the United States, Italy and Spain.

In the original workflow: Nucleated cell number was recorded as an estimate derived from reference gene primer amplification. TCRdb's copy holds only in-frame clones and misses some; the assay was immunoSEQ multiplex PCR. V, J and clone size are those of that table, while D and trimming were read from the DNA. The table has about 190,000 clones, about 85% seen once. Sequenced material: peripheral blood. The sequence was collected from a man younger than 40 with acute or convalescent COVID-19.

The CDR3 DNA follows: TGTGCCAGCAGCAAGGACAGGGGGACCGCTAATGAAAAACTGTTTTTT. This encodes CASSKDRGTANEKLFF. V gene TRBV3-1 (or the pseudogene TRBV3-2) combines with J gene TRBJ1-4; 10 nucleotides align to TRBD1. This CDR3 spans 16 amino acids. V lost 5 bases and J lost 3; bases outside the gene matches: 6. Looked up from germline, CDR1 is LGHDT and CDR2 is YNNKEL (reference sequence).